The next 30 T cell receptor beta chains were all read from a single sample in a study of blood T cell repertoires in COVID-19 (TCRdb year 2020). The method behind the library was the immunoSEQ multiplex PCR assay. TCRdb took over this immuneACCESS table, retaining in-frame rearrangements with V and J assigned. Such tables are incomplete; in checked studies, under half of the missing clones stem from an unresolved V gene, and the remainder is unexplained. The table for this sample lists roughly 100,000 clones; approximately 84% of them were counted only once. Around 4.5% of the sample is taken by the ten largest. The sequencing sample was made of peripheral blood. The receptor set was obtained from a human donor in a cohort sampled during active COVID-19.

This chain uses TRBV29-1 with TRBJ2-3; no firm D call. CDR1 is SQVTM, CDR2 ANQGSEA, per germline. The CDR3 contains 11 residues. V dropped 7 bases and J dropped 6 bases, with 11 bases sitting between them. In DNA, the CDR3 is TGCAGCGCTACCCTGAGGGATACGCAGTATTTT. Residues: CSATLRDTQYF.

The chain is built from TRBV11-2 and TRBJ2-7; tentatively, D is TRBD2 (6 bases). The V gene's germline CDR1 is SGHAT and CDR2 FQNNGV. This CDR3 comprises 15 residues. Trimming took 4 bases from V and 3 from J, leaving 16 bases between them. The CDR3 loop reads CASSSLGAGIYEQYF. DNA of the CDR3: TGTGCCAGCAGCTCACTAGGGGCGGGGATCTACGAGCAGTACTTC.

This clone occurred once. The DNA for the CDR3 is TGTGCCAGCAGCCAATCGGACAGGGCCCCCGGTGAGCAGTTCTTC. Protein: CASSQSDRAPGEQFF. The rearrangement links TRBV3-1 (or the pseudogene TRBV3-2) to TRBJ2-1; 8 bases agree with TRBD1. Germline CDR1 is LGHDT and CDR2 is YNNKEL (reference sequence). The length of the CDR3 is 15 residues. V dropped 2 bases and J dropped 9; count of bases not matched to a gene: 9.

V usage is TRBV7-9 and J usage is TRBJ1-2; 9 nucleotides match TRBD1. This CDR3 comprises 16 residues. Germline-derived CDR1 and CDR2 are SEHNR and FQNEAQ (reference sequence). V shed 8 bases and J 2 bases; nucleotides not matched to a gene: 12. CDR3: CASFRTGDLINYGYTF. CDR3 nucleotides: TGTGCCAGCTTCCGGACAGGGGACCTTATAAACTATGGCTACACCTTC.

V usage is TRBV14 and J usage is TRBJ2-5; no firm D call. Looked up from germline, CDR1 is SGHDN and CDR2 is FVKESK. The CDR3 loop spans 15 amino acids. V lost 3 bases, J lost 4 bases, and 15 bases lay in between. The CDR3 region has the DNA TGTGCCAGCAGCCACCCCAGCACAGTCGGAGAGACCCAGTACTTC. Protein product: CASSHPSTVGETQYF.

The V gene is TRBV5-1, the J gene TRBJ2-7, with TRBD2 identical over 12 bases. J was trimmed by 6 bases and V by 3 bases; bases with no gene match: 7. Germline lookup yields CDR1 SGHRS and CDR2 YFSETQ. CDR3 length equals 15 residues. DNA for the CDR3: TGCGCCAGCAGCTCCCACCTAGCGGGGGGGCGCGAGCAGTACTTC. Amino acids: CASSSHLAGGREQYF.

The chain has TRBV2 and TRBJ2-7; no clear D gene. This CDR3 comprises 11 residues. From germline, CDR1 is SNHLY and CDR2 FYNNEI. Trimming pared 6 bases from V and 7 bases from J, leaving 10 bases between. DNA for the CDR3: TGTGCCAGCAGCCCTCCCGCGGAGCAGTACTTC. It yields the protein CASSPPAEQYF.

This chain connects TRBV6-5 to TRBJ1-4; 9 bases map to TRBD1. The CDR3 extends over 15 amino acids. With V trimmed by 2 bases and J by 8 bases, 6 bases remained unmatched. CDR1 and CDR2 from the germline V gene are MNHEY and SVGAGI. The CDR3 sequence is CASSYGGQGTEKLFF. CDR3 DNA sequence: TGTGCCAGCAGTTACGGGGGACAGGGAACGGAAAAACTGTTTTTT.

The rearrangement links TRBV4-2 to TRBJ1-1, with 8 bases fitting TRBD1. The germline V gene encodes CDR1 LGHNA and CDR2 YNFKEQ. The V and J ends lost 4 bases and 5 bases, in that order; junction bases with no gene match: 9. The CDR3 is 15 amino acids. Written as DNA, the CDR3 is TGTGCCAGCAGCCTGCGTCAGGGGGCGCAAACTGAAGCTTTCTTT. It specifies CASSLRQGAQTEAFF.

This chain links TRBV7-3 with TRBJ2-4, with TRBD2 identical over 11 bases. Trimming at V came to 6 bases and at J to 1 base, leaving 11 bases not matched to a gene. CDR3 length: 18 amino acids. Germline CDR1 and CDR2: SGHTA and FQGTGA. CDR3 sequence reads: CASSKTSGEIGAKNIQYF. The CDR3 region has the DNA TGTGCCAGCAGTAAGACTAGCGGGGAAATTGGGGCCAAAAACATTCAGTACTTC. The full variable domain, in which reference TRBV7-3 and TRBJ2-4 provide the parts outside the CDR3, is GAGVSQTPSNKVTEKGKYVELRCDPISGHTALYWYRQSLGQGPEFLIYFQGTGAADDSGLPNDRFFAVRPEGSVSTLKIQRTERGDSAVYLCASSKTSGEIGAKNIQYFGAGTRLSVL.

In the case of this clone: Different DNA sequences within this sample yield the same CDR3. The V call is TRBV9, the J call TRBJ1-6; D remains ambiguous. This CDR3 has 13 residues. CDR1 and CDR2 from the germline V gene are SGDLS and YYNGEE. V lost 2 bases and J lost 7, with 7 bases in between. CDR3 sequence: CASSVEQNSPLHF. The CDR3 nucleotides read TGTGCCAGCAGCGTCGAACAGAATTCACCCCTCCACTTT.

The rearrangement joins TRBV10-3 to TRBJ2-7; 9 nucleotides agree with TRBD2. J gave up 4 bases and V 3 bases, and 7 bases lay outside the gene matches. From germline, CDR1 is ENHRY and CDR2 SYGVKD. The CDR3 is made up of 15 amino acids. In DNA form, the CDR3 reads TGTGCCATCAGTGAAAAGATAGCGGGGGTTTACGAGCAGTACTTC. Translating it yields CAISEKIAGVYEQYF.

This sequence joins TRBV19 and TRBJ1-2, with D possibly TRBD1 on 6 matching bases. Germline loops: CDR1 LNHDA, CDR2 SQIVND (reference sequence). The germline V and J ends were trimmed by 9 bases and 1 base, with 12 bases remaining between them. CDR3 length equals 13 residues. CDR3 residues: CASLDRNNYGYTF. The CDR3 bases are TGTGCCAGCCTGGACAGAAATAACTATGGCTACACCTTC.

The chain combines TRBV28 with TRBJ2-5; TRBD1 aligns across 7 bases. Per the germline V gene, CDR1 is MDHEN and CDR2 is SYDVKM. The CDR3 runs 14 residues. Trimming took 5 bases from V and 0 from J; bases not matched to a gene: 3. The chain's CDR3 is CASSVDRDQETQYF. CDR3 DNA sequence: TGTGCCAGCAGTGTCGACAGGGACCAAGAGACCCAGTACTTC.

The J gene is TRBJ2-1, the V gene TRBV9, with D perhaps TRBD2 (6 bases). Germline loops: CDR1 SGDLS, CDR2 YYNGEE. With 4 bases removed from V and 8 bases from J, the gap between germline ends came to 22 bases. The CDR3 is 16 residues long. The CDR3 coding sequence is TGTGCCAGCAGCCCGAGGGGCGGGACCCTTAGTTATGAGCAGTTCTTC. Amino acids: CASSPRGGTLSYEQFF.

This chain connects TRBV7-8 to TRBJ1-2, with 10 bases fitting TRBD1. V lost 4 bases to trimming and J lost 2 bases; unmatched junction nucleotides: 10. The germline V gene encodes CDR1 SGHVS and CDR2 FQNEAQ. The CDR3 covers 17 residues. CDR3 sequence reads: CASSSYSRDRGNYGYTF. The CDR3, as DNA: TGTGCCAGCAGCTCCTACTCCCGGGACAGGGGAAACTATGGCTACACCTTC.

The rearrangement joins TRBV18 to TRBJ2-2, with D possibly matching TRBD2 (6 bases). The CDR3 is 16 residues long. Trimming pared 6 bases from V and 1 base from J, leaving 15 bases between. Germline V lookup: CDR1 KGHSH, CDR2 LQKENI. As DNA, the CDR3 is TGTGCCAGCTCTACTCTCGGGGGTTTGAACACCGGGGAGCTGTTTTTT. It specifies CASSTLGGLNTGELFF.

This clone has just one count. The chain uses TRBV19 and TRBJ1-3; D is unresolved. Germline lookup yields CDR1 LNHDA and CDR2 SQIVND (reference sequence). The V end was cut by 7 bases, the J end by 3 bases, with 16 bases between. The CDR3 consists of 15 residues. The CDR3 nucleotides read TGTGCCAGTACCGCCTCTCCTGCGTTTGGAAACACCATATATTTT. Translated, it gives CASTASPAFGNTIYF.

This chain uses TRBV7-2 with TRBJ1-1; 9 bases fit TRBD1. Germline V CDR1 and CDR2: SGHTA, FQGNSA. V lost 3 bases, J lost 2 bases, and 7 bases stayed unmatched. This CDR3 spans 16 amino acids. CDR3 sequence reads: CASSLGTGWPNTEAFF. The DNA of the CDR3 is TGTGCCAGCAGCTTGGGGACAGGGTGGCCCAACACTGAAGCTTTCTTT. The complete variable domain, with remaining parts taken from reference TRBV7-2 and TRBJ1-1, reads GAGVSQSPSNKVTEKGKDVELRCDPISGHTALYWYRQSLGQGLEFLIYFQGNSAPDKSGLPSDRFSAERTGGSVSTLTIQRTQQEDSAVYLCASSLGTGWPNTEAFFGQGTRLTVV.

The rearrangement uses TRBV18 and TRBJ2-7; weak D call: TRBD1 (5 bases). V lost 6 bases and J 5 bases, leaving 17 bases between the germline ends. Germline V gives CDR1 KGHSH, CDR2 LQKENI. The CDR3 spans 14 residues. CDR3 protein: CASSPPGRAHEQYF. CDR3 in DNA: TGTGCCAGCTCCCCTCCCGGCAGGGCCCACGAGCAGTACTTC.

The chain recombines TRBV5-5 with TRBJ1-1, with D perhaps matching TRBD1 (6 bases). Between the trimmed V and J ends, which lost 0 bases and 1 base, there was a span of 10 bases. Germline CDR1 and CDR2: SGHKS and YYEKEE (reference sequence). The CDR3 extends over 15 amino acids. In nucleotides, the CDR3 is TGTGCCAGCAGCTTGGTCGGACAGACGAACACTGAAGCTTTCTTT. It specifies CASSLVGQTNTEAFF.

The chain links TRBV28 to TRBJ1-3; 7 nucleotides line up with TRBD1. This CDR3 is built from 15 residues. The V gene's germline CDR1 is MDHEN and CDR2 SYDVKM. V shed 4 bases, J shed 6 bases, and the junction held 9 bases outside the gene matches. CDR3 protein: CASSSGGQAENTIYF. The DNA of the CDR3 is TGTGCCAGCAGTTCCGGTGGACAGGCGGAAAACACCATATATTTT.

The V gene is TRBV5-6, the J gene TRBJ1-4; 10 nucleotides match TRBD1. Germline CDR1 and CDR2: SGHDT and YYEEEE. There are 15 residues in the CDR3. Unmatched junction bases numbered 5, after V lost 4 bases and J lost 5 bases. In nucleotides, the CDR3 is TGTGCCAGCAGCACCCCGGGACAGGGGAATGAAAAACTGTTTTTT. The encoded protein is CASSTPGQGNEKLFF. The entire variable domain, with the rest obtained from reference TRBV5-6 and TRBJ1-4, is as follows: DAGVTQSPTHLIKTRGQQVTLRCSPKSGHDTVSWYQQALGQGPQFIFQYYEEEERQRGNFPDRFSGHQFPNYSSELNVNALLLGDSALYLCASSTPGQGNEKLFFGSGTQLSVL.

V and J are TRBV7-9 and TRBJ1-4; tentatively, D is TRBD1 (6 bases). The CDR3 length is 15 residues. Germline lookup yields CDR1 SEHNR and CDR2 FQNEAQ (reference sequence). V lost 5 bases to trimming and J lost 7 bases, with 17 bases between them. The CDR3 DNA reads TGTGCCAGCAGCGACCGGCGGGGGGCTTTTGAAAAACTGTTTTTT. It translates to CASSDRRGAFEKLFF.

V gene TRBV2 combines with J gene TRBJ1-1; D is perhaps TRBD1 (5 bases). Germline CDR1 and CDR2: SNHLY and FYNNEI. This CDR3 has 13 residues. Trimming shortened V by 5 bases and J by 8 bases, and 15 bases separated the two germline ends. DNA of the CDR3: TGTGCCAGCAGTATCCTAAGGGGCAGCGAAGCTTTCTTT. Its protein product is CASSILRGSEAFF.

V gene TRBV5-5 combines with J gene TRBJ1-6, with unresolved D. The CDR3 has 15 residues. Germline V gives CDR1 SGHKS, CDR2 YYEKEE (reference sequence). V was cut by 5 bases and J by 1 base, with 10 bases left in between. CDR3 loop: CASSPQASYNSPLHF. The CDR3, as DNA: TGTGCCAGCAGTCCTCAGGCTTCCTATAATTCACCCCTCCACTTT.

The chain recombines TRBV3-1 (or the pseudogene TRBV3-2) with TRBJ1-1; 7 nucleotides line up with TRBD1. Germline V gene sequence: CDR1 LGHDT, CDR2 YNNKEL (reference sequence). This CDR3 has 15 residues. V shed 4 bases, J shed 1 base, and the junction held 6 bases outside the gene matches. The CDR3 is CASSPRDRKNTEAFF. DNA of the CDR3: TGTGCCAGCAGCCCCCGGGACAGAAAGAACACTGAAGCTTTCTTT.

This chain links TRBV10-3 with TRBJ1-1, with a tentative D call TRBD1 (6 bases). V lost 3 bases and J 10 bases, leaving 15 bases between the germline ends. Germline V gene data show CDR1 as ENHRY and CDR2 as SYGVKD. This CDR3 contains 13 residues. The CDR3 region has the DNA TGTGCCATCAGTGAATCACAGGGACGGGTAGCTTTCTTT. This codes for CAISESQGRVAFF.

The chain carries TRBV12-2 and TRBJ2-3; no DNA check was done on the table's D call, TRBD1. TRBV12-2 is classified as a pseudogene. CDR3 length: 15 amino acids. Written as DNA, the CDR3 is TGTGCAAGTCGACAGGGGAGTGAAGTCACAGATACGCAGTATTTT. Translation gives CASRQGSEVTDTQYF.

The chain joins TRBV6-5 to TRBJ1-3; no reliable D call. Germline V CDR1 and CDR2: MNHEY, SVGAGI. V dropped 2 bases and J dropped 0 bases, with 11 bases sitting between them. This CDR3 is 16 amino acids long. The CDR3 sequence is CASSYTALHSGNTIYF. CDR3 nucleotide sequence: TGTGCCAGCAGTTACACAGCACTCCACTCTGGAAACACCATATATTTT.